These 30 T cell receptor beta chains came from one sample sequenced in a study of control samples from healthy donors and cancer patients. TCRdb's table, derived via immunoSEQ multiplex PCR, lists solely in-frame clones and lacks some. The sample lists roughly 120,000 clones; about 95% were seen once. Sequencing was performed on blood. Receptors were obtained from a man aged 25-45 years in good health.

The CDR3 DNA is TGTGCCAGCAGTTTTAGGCTCCGGGACCGTCGGACGGTTTCGAGTGGCTACACCTTC. Translated, it gives CASSFRLRDRRTVSSGYTF. This chain uses TRBV27 with TRBJ1-2; a weak D match, TRBD1 (5 bases). The CDR3 sequence is 19 residues long. V dropped 3 bases and J dropped 7 bases, with 30 bases sitting between them. Germline CDR1 MNHEY, CDR2 SMNVEV (reference sequence).

The J gene is TRBJ2-3, the V gene TRBV30, with TRBD2 matching 8 bases. This CDR3 is built from 14 residues. The trim removed 5 bases at V and 2 bases at J, leaving 6 bases unmatched. CDR1 and CDR2 from the germline V gene are GTSNPN and SVGIG (reference sequence). The CDR3 here is CAWGELADTDTQYF. CDR3 coding DNA: TGTGCCTGGGGCGAACTAGCGGACACAGATACGCAGTATTTT.

The V gene is TRBV19, the J gene TRBJ1-1; 7 positions match TRBD1. CDR3 length: 13 residues. Per the germline V gene, CDR1 is LNHDA and CDR2 is SQIVND (reference sequence). V gave up 6 bases and J gave up 5 bases; unmatched junction bases: 6. The CDR3 reads CASSRDSRTEAFF. Here the CDR3 DNA reads TGTGCCAGTAGCAGGGACAGCCGAACTGAAGCTTTCTTT.

The rearrangement uses TRBV29-1 and TRBJ2-1, with 9 bases lining up with TRBD2. The V segment lost 0 bases and the J segment 5 bases; nucleotides outside the gene matches: 14. The CDR3 covers 18 residues. The germline CDR1 and CDR2 sequences are SQVTM and ANQGSEA. CDR3 DNA sequence: TGCAGCGTTGAAGACCTACTTTCGGAGGGACTAGCTGACAATGAGCAGTTCTTC. Translating gives CSVEDLLSEGLADNEQFF.

In this sample, this clone turned up once. The genes are TRBV19 and TRBJ2-2; 7 positions match TRBD2. Germline loops: CDR1 LNHDA, CDR2 SQIVND (reference sequence). After removal of 6 bases from V and 7 bases from J, the junction contained 11 bases not matched to a gene. The CDR3 is made up of 15 amino acids. The CDR3, as DNA: TGTGCCAGTAGAGAATACGGGGGGAACGGCGGGGAGCTGTTTTTT. This codes for CASREYGGNGGELFF. Based on the CDR3 plus reference TRBV19 and TRBJ2-2, the full variable domain is DGGITQSPKYLFRKEGQNVTLSCEQNLNHDAMYWYRQDPGQGLRLIYYSQIVNDFQKGDIAEGYSVSREKKESFPLTVTSAQKNPTAFYLCASREYGGNGGELFFGEGSRLTVL.

A word on this clone: A read error may produce the germline difference seen at one junction end. The V gene is TRBV29-1, the J gene TRBJ1-1; TRBD1 is a possible D gene (6 bases). This CDR3 comprises 13 residues. Germline-derived CDR1 and CDR2 are SQVTM and ANQGSEA. CDR3 in DNA: TGCAGCGTTGAAACAGGGCTGAAAACTGAAGCTTTCTTT. Translating it yields CSVETGLKTEAFF.

The chain carries TRBV11-2 and TRBJ2-2; weak D call: TRBD2 (7 bases). Trimming took 4 bases from V and 3 from J, leaving 9 bases between them. The germline V gene encodes CDR1 SGHAT and CDR2 FQNNGV. The CDR3 loop spans 14 amino acids. CDR3 in DNA: TGTGCCAGCAGCTGGGGGGGCTACACCGGGGAGCTGTTTTTT. This gives the protein CASSWGGYTGELFF. Combining the CDR3 with reference TRBV11-2 and TRBJ2-2 gives the whole variable domain EAGVAQSPRYKIIEKRQSVAFWCNPISGHATLYWYQQILGQGPKLLIQFQNNGVVDDSQLPKDRFSAERLKGVDSTLKIQPAKLEDSAVYLCASSWGGYTGELFFGEGSRLTVL.

The rearrangement joins TRBV25-1 to TRBJ1-3; 7 positions match TRBD1. CDR1 is MGHDK, CDR2 SYGVNS, per germline. Trimming at V came to 6 bases and at J to 2 bases, leaving 7 bases not matched to a gene. The CDR3 contains 15 residues. For the CDR3, the DNA is TGTGCCAGCAGCCGGACAGGACCAACTGGAAACACCATATATTTT. This encodes CASSRTGPTGNTIYF. Using reference TRBV25-1 and TRBJ1-3 for the parts outside the CDR3, the full variable domain is EADIYQTPRYLVIGTGKKITLECSQTMGHDKMYWYQQDPGMELHLIHYSYGVNSTEKGDLSSESTVSRIRTEHFPLTLESARPSHTSQYLCASSRTGPTGNTIYFGEGSWLTVV.

V usage is TRBV25-1 and J usage is TRBJ2-1; D gene uncertain. Per germline, CDR1 MGHDK and CDR2 SYGVNS. The CDR3 has 11 amino acids. Trimming left V 4 bases short and J 6 bases short, with 4 bases between. CDR3 amino acids: CASSVGNEQFF. The CDR3 DNA follows: TGTGCCAGCAGTGTGGGCAATGAGCAGTTCTTC.

CDR3 residues: CSVDKNTEAFF. In nucleotides, the CDR3 is TGCAGTGTAGATAAGAACACTGAAGCTTTCTTT. The chain employs TRBV20-1 and TRBJ1-1; no reliable D call. The CDR3 is 11 residues long. CDR1 is DFQATT and CDR2 is SNEGSKA in the germline V gene (reference sequence). Trimming left V 7 bases short and J 1 base short, with 7 bases between.

V and J are TRBV10-3 and TRBJ2-5, with 9 positions matching TRBD1. The CDR3 has 15 amino acids. The germline V gene has CDR1 ENHRY and CDR2 SYGVKD. Losses at the gene ends were 2 bases for V and 3 bases for J; bases not matched to a gene: 4. The CDR3 sequence is CAISEQDRGKETQYF. CDR3 coding DNA: TGTGCCATCAGTGAGCAGGACAGGGGAAAAGAGACCCAGTACTTC.

The rearrangement uses TRBV5-5 and TRBJ2-7, with 8 bases identical to TRBD1. The length of the CDR3 is 15 residues. Germline-derived CDR1 and CDR2 are SGHKS and YYEKEE (reference sequence). The V gene end was trimmed by 0 bases and the J gene end by 6 bases; junction bases not matched to a gene: 8. As DNA, the CDR3 is TGTGCCAGCAGCTTGGAGCGGACAGGGAGGTCCGAGCAGTACTTC. Its protein is CASSLERTGRSEQYF.

The CDR3 sequence is CARAGGPGEGYTF. In DNA form, the CDR3 reads TGTGCCAGGGCAGGTGGACCAGGGGAAGGCTACACCTTC. J is TRBJ1-2 and V is TRBV2; D may be TRBD1 (6 bases). CDR1 and CDR2 from the germline V gene are SNHLY and FYNNEI. Trimming left V 9 bases short and J 8 bases short, with 19 bases between. The CDR3 is made up of 13 amino acids.

The V call is TRBV4-3, the J call TRBJ1-1, with D maybe TRBD1 (6 bases). Deletions cut 0 bases from V and 3 bases from J, with 11 bases between. CDR3 length: 15 residues. Germline CDR1 is LGHNA and CDR2 is YSLEER. In DNA, the CDR3 is TGCGCCAGCAGCCAAGATGGTCAGGGGTACACTGAAGCTTTCTTT. Residues: CASSQDGQGYTEAFF.

This rearrangement joins TRBV24-1 to TRBJ1-6, with TRBD1 matching 8 bases. V lost 1 base and J lost 6; bases outside the gene matches: 7. The length of the CDR3 is 17 residues. From germline, CDR1 is KGHDR and CDR2 SFDVKD. The CDR3 nucleotides are TGTGCCACCAGTGATTTCCGGACAGGGCGAGTTAATTCACCCCTCCACTTT. Encoded protein: CATSDFRTGRVNSPLHF.

The V gene is TRBV5-4, the J gene TRBJ2-1, with 9 bases lining up with TRBD1. Germline values: CDR1 SGHNT, CDR2 YYREEE (reference sequence). Germline trimming cut 2 bases from V and 9 bases from J; bases unmatched to any gene: 9. The CDR3 consists of 15 residues. CDR3 region: CASSLGGTGFSEQFF. The DNA of the CDR3 is TGTGCCAGCAGCTTAGGGGGGACAGGGTTTAGTGAGCAGTTCTTC.

The gene calls are TRBV9 and TRBJ2-5; D is uncertain. V shed 0 bases and J shed 1 base, with 10 bases lying between them. Looked up from germline, CDR1 is SGDLS and CDR2 is YYNGEE. CDR3 size: 15 residues. The CDR3 sequence is CASSVGWSSQETQYF. The CDR3 DNA sequence: TGTGCCAGCAGCGTAGGGTGGTCCTCCCAAGAGACCCAGTACTTC. The full variable domain, in which reference TRBV9 and TRBJ2-5 provide the parts outside the CDR3, is DSGVTQTPKHLITATGQRVTLRCSPRSGDLSVYWYQQSLDQGLQFLIQYYNGEERAKGNILERFSAQQFPDLHSELNLSSLELGDSALYFCASSVGWSSQETQYFGPGTRLLVL.

V and J are TRBV4-3 and TRBJ1-5, with 7 bases matching TRBD1. V lost 0 bases to trimming and J lost 0 bases; unmatched junction nucleotides: 11. Per germline, CDR1 LGHNA and CDR2 YSLEER. This CDR3 has 19 amino acids. In nucleotides, the CDR3 is TGCGCCAGCAGCCAAGATCAGCGCGTGGGACAGTATAGCAATCAGCCCCAGCATTTT. Protein: CASSQDQRVGQYSNQPQHF.

The V gene is TRBV7-9, the J gene TRBJ1-2; 9 bases are a match to TRBD1. The V gene's germline CDR1 is SEHNR and CDR2 FQNEAQ (reference sequence). CDR3 size: 14 residues. V trimming: 9 bases; J trimming: 8 bases; junction bases outside the gene matches: 13. CDR3 sequence: CASQDRGGLYGYTF. The CDR3 bases are TGTGCCAGTCAAGACAGGGGGGGCCTTTACGGCTACACCTTC.

CDR3 in amino acids: CASSGTPGLAVDWDTEAFF. In nucleotides, the CDR3 is TGTGCCAGCAGTGGCACACCGGGACTTGCTGTGGATTGGGACACTGAAGCTTTCTTT. The rearrangement uses TRBV6-1 and TRBJ1-1, with TRBD1 as a possible D gene (5 bases). This CDR3 comprises 19 residues. V gave up 4 bases and J gave up 3 bases, with 27 bases separating them. CDR1 MNHNS and CDR2 SASEGT come from the germline V gene.

The gene calls are TRBV7-9 and TRBJ1-1; tentatively, D is TRBD1 (5 bases). This CDR3 is built from 16 residues. Germline loops: CDR1 SEHNR, CDR2 FQNEAQ (reference sequence). Deletions cut 2 bases from V and 6 bases from J, with 19 bases between. The chain's CDR3 is CASSLIKVGAQAEAFF. CDR3 nucleotides: TGTGCCAGCAGCTTAATCAAGGTCGGGGCGCAGGCTGAAGCTTTCTTT. The full variable domain, rest sourced from reference TRBV7-9 and TRBJ1-1, is DTGVSQNPRHKITKRGQNVTFRCDPISEHNRLYWYRQTLGQGPEFLTYFQNEAQLEKSRLLSDRFSAERPKGSFSTLEIQRTEQGDSAMYLCASSLIKVGAQAEAFFGQGTRLTVV.

The chain recombines TRBV7-8 with TRBJ2-5; 7 bases align to TRBD2. V was pared by 5 bases and J by 2 bases, with 11 bases of the junction left unmatched. The germline CDR1 and CDR2 sequences are SGHVS and FQNEAQ. CDR3 length: 16 amino acids. CDR3 in amino acids: CASSPWGLAEQETQYF. In nucleotides, the CDR3 is TGTGCCAGCAGCCCCTGGGGTCTAGCGGAACAAGAGACCCAGTACTTC.

The genes are TRBV19 and TRBJ2-1; TRBD1 matches 8 bases. V trimming: 5 bases; J trimming: 7 bases; junction bases outside the gene matches: 7. This CDR3 region has 14 residues. Germline V CDR1 and CDR2: LNHDA, SQIVND (reference sequence). The CDR3 sequence is CASSGQGAGNEQFF. The CDR3 DNA reads as TGTGCCAGTAGTGGGCAGGGGGCCGGGAATGAGCAGTTCTTC.

CDR3 amino acids: CASSLNGGGRTEAFF. In nucleotides, the CDR3 is TGTGCCAGCAGCTTAAACGGAGGGGGCCGGACTGAAGCTTTCTTT. The chain is built from TRBV4-2 and TRBJ1-1; TRBD1 matches 7 bases. This CDR3 spans 15 amino acids. In germline, CDR1 is LGHNA, CDR2 YNFKEQ. The J segment lost 5 bases and the V segment lost 5 bases, leaving 11 bases of the junction unmatched.

CDR3 in DNA: TGTGCCAGCTCACCGGGGACAGTGCAGCCCCAGCATTTT. Translation gives CASSPGTVQPQHF. The chain employs TRBV18 and TRBJ1-5; 7 bases are shared with TRBD1. Germline V gene lookup returns CDR1 KGHSH and CDR2 LQKENI. The CDR3 is 13 amino acids. V trimming: 3 bases; J trimming: 7 bases; junction bases outside the gene matches: 3.

A single count supports this clone. The V gene is TRBV27, the J gene TRBJ2-5, with 8 bases fitting TRBD2. The CDR3 extends over 15 amino acids. V lost 7 bases, J lost 5 bases, and 12 bases stayed unmatched. Per the germline V gene, CDR1 is MNHEY and CDR2 is SMNVEV (reference sequence). The CDR3 loop reads CASTENGGALETQYF. CDR3 DNA sequence: TGTGCCAGCACGGAAAACGGGGGGGCCCTGGAGACCCAGTACTTC.

The J gene is TRBJ1-1, the V gene TRBV30; D uncertain. This CDR3 comprises 12 residues. Germline CDR1 and CDR2: GTSNPN and SVGIG (reference sequence). V was shortened by 1 base and J by 1 base, with 4 bases between the two germline ends. Here the CDR3 DNA reads TGTGCCTGGAGTGACGAGAACACTGAAGCTTTCTTT. This codes for CAWSDENTEAFF.

This clone was counted a few times. V is TRBV4-3 and J is TRBJ2-7; 9 bases are shared with TRBD2. This CDR3 comprises 16 residues. Germline assignment: CDR1 LGHNA and CDR2 YSLEER. J was trimmed by 4 bases and V by 4 bases; bases with no gene match: 11. The CDR3, as DNA: TGCGCCAGCAGCCTCGACGATAGCGGGGGACGATACGAGCAGTACTTC. It codes for CASSLDDSGGRYEQYF.

V and J are TRBV4-1 and TRBJ1-2, with TRBD1 as a possible D gene (6 bases). CDR1 and CDR2 (germline): MGHRA, YSYEKL. The CDR3 contains 13 residues. Trimming took 7 bases from V and 6 from J, leaving 15 bases between them. CDR3 nucleotides: TGCGCCAGCACCGGTTGGGGGGCCCATGGCTACACCTTC. Its protein product is CASTGWGAHGYTF.

The rearrangement joins TRBV11-2 to TRBJ2-7, with 13 positions matching TRBD2. This CDR3 spans 18 amino acids. Germline-derived CDR1 and CDR2 are SGHAT and FQNNGV. The J segment lost 3 bases and the V segment lost 1 base, leaving 9 bases of the junction unmatched. DNA for the CDR3: TGTGCCAGCAGCTTAGCGGGACTAGCGGGATGGCCGGGCTACGAGCAGTACTTC. It specifies CASSLAGLAGWPGYEQYF.